One and the same sample provided the 2 T cell receptor beta chains below, sequenced in a study of cytomegalovirus exposure and HLA in healthy donors (TCRdb year 2017). Library creation used the immunoSEQ multiplex PCR assay. TCRdb re-hosts the immuneACCESS table, in-frame sequences only. Its copies lack some clones; in the studies checked, an unresolved V gene accounts for under half of them, and the cause for the rest is not known. Across this sample there are roughly 130,000 clones, with roughly 86% seen only once. The ten largest clonotypes hold 1.2% to 1.5% of the sample. The sample comprised PBMCs. These receptors all stem from a man aged 30 to 39 in good health and CMV-seronegative.

This rearrangement joins TRBV27 to TRBJ2-1; D is possibly TRBD1 (5 bases). The CDR3 extends over 13 amino acids. V lost 6 bases, J lost 3 bases, and 9 bases lay in between. CDR1 is MNHEY, CDR2 SMNVEV, per germline (reference sequence). CDR3 bases: TGTGCCAGCAGGGGGCGTTTCTACAATGAGCAGTTCTTC. It specifies CASRGRFYNEQFF.

The chain joins TRBV5-1 to TRBJ2-2; possible D gene TRBD2, 6 bases. The CDR3 has 17 residues. V lost 0 bases and J 1 base, leaving 13 bases between the germline ends. Germline-derived CDR1 and CDR2 are SGHRS and YFSETQ. The CDR3 loop is CASSLVSGERNTGELFF. The CDR3, as DNA: TGCGCCAGCAGCTTGGTTTCGGGGGAAAGGAACACCGGGGAGCTGTTTTTT.